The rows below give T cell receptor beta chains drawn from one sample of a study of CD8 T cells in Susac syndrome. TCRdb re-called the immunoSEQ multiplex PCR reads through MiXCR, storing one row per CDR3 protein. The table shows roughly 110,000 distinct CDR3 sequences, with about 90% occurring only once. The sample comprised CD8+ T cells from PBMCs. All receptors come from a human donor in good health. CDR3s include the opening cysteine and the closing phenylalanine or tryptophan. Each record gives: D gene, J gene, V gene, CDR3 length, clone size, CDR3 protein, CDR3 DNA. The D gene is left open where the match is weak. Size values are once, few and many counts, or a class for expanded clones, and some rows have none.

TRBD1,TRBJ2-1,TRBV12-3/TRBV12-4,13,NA,CASSPTGYNEQFF,TGTGCCAGCAGTCCGACAGGGTACAATGAGCAGTTCTTC
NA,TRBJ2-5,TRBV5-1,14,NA,CASSSQGPQETQYF,TGCGCCAGCAGCTCCCAGGGACCCCAAGAGACCCAGTACTTC
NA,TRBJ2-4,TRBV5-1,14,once,CASSLAGLPNIQYF,TGCGCCAGCAGCTTGGCCGGGCTGCCAAACATTCAGTACTTC
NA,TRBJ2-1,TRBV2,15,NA,CASSELGGLYNEQFF,TGTGCCAGCAGTGAATTAGGCGGGCTCTACAATGAGCAGTTCTTC
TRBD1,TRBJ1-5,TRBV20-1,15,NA,CSARESTGMDQPQHF,TGCAGTGCTAGAGAATCGACAGGGATGGATCAGCCCCAGCATTTT
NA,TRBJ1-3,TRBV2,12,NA,CASRRTGNTIYF,TGTGCCAGCAGACGTACTGGAAACACCATATATTTT
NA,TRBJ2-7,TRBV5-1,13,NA,CASARSRIYEQYF,TGCGCCAGCGCACGGTCCAGGATCTACGAGCAGTACTTC
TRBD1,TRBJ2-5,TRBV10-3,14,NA,CAIRPGTAEETQYF,TGTGCCATCAGACCAGGGACAGCAGAAGAGACCCAGTACTTC
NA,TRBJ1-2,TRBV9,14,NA,CASSVGGAYYGYTF,TGTGCCAGCAGCGTGGGGGGCGCATACTATGGCTACACCTTC
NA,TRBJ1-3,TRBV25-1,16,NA,CASSESGARSGNTIYF,TGTGCCAGCAGTGAGTCCGGGGCGCGCTCTGGAAACACCATATATTTT
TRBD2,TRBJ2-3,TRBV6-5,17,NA,CASSYDFRAGGPDTQYF,TGTGCCAGCAGTTATGACTTCAGGGCGGGAGGGCCAGATACGCAGTATTTT
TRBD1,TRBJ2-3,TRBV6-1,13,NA,CASSDSGAGQEYF,TGTGCCAGCAGCGACTCTGGGGCGGGACAGGAGTATTTT
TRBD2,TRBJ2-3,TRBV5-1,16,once,CASSLVSSGGTDTQYF,TGCGCCAGCAGCTTGGTGTCTAGCGGAGGCACAGATACGCAGTATTTT
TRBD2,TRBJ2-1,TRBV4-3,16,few,CASSQEWAGGRNEQFF,TGCGCCAGCAGCCAAGAATGGGCGGGGGGGCGGAATGAGCAGTTCTTC
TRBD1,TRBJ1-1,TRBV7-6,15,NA,CASSLTPGGNTEAFF,TGTGCCAGCAGCTTAACGCCAGGGGGGAACACTGAAGCTTTCTTT
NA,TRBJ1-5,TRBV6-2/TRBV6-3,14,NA,CASGVGGRKQPQHF,TGTGCCAGCGGAGTAGGGGGGCGGAAACAGCCCCAGCATTTT
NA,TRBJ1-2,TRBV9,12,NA,CASSVQGSGYTF,TGTGCCAGCAGCGTTCAGGGCTCGGGCTACACCTTC
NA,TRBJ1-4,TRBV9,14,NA,CASSVGGIHEKLFF,TGTGCCAGCAGCGTAGGAGGGATCCACGAAAAACTGTTTTTT
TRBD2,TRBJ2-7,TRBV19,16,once,CASSSGLAGVGYEQYF,TGTGCCAGTAGTTCGGGACTAGCGGGAGTCGGCTACGAGCAGTACTTC
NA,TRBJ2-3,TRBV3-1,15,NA,CASSHFSESTDTQYF,TGTGCCAGCAGCCATTTCAGTGAGAGCACAGATACGCAGTATTTT
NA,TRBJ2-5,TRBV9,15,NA,CASSPPGGQKETQYF,TGTGCCAGCAGCCCCCCCGGGGGGCAGAAGGAGACCCAGTACTTC
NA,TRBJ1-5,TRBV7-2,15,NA,CASSLSRGGNQPQHF,TGTGCCAGCAGCTTAAGTAGGGGGGGCAATCAGCCCCAGCATTTT
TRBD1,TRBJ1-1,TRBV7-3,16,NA,CASSARGTGAITEAFF,TGTGCCAGCAGCGCACGCGGGACAGGGGCTATCACTGAAGCTTTCTTT
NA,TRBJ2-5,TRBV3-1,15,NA,CASSQDSPREETQYF,TGTGCCAGCAGCCAAGATAGCCCCAGGGAAGAGACCCAGTACTTC
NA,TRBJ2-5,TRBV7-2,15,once,CASSAATAGQETQYF,TGTGCCAGCAGCGCGGCTACCGCGGGTCAAGAGACCCAGTACTTC
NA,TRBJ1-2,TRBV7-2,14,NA,CASSPGRGLYGYTF,TGTGCCAGCAGCCCTGGCAGGGGCCTCTATGGCTACACCTTC
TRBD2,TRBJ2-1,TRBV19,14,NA,CASTYGLVHNEQFF,TGTGCCAGTACGTACGGACTAGTCCACAATGAGCAGTTCTTC
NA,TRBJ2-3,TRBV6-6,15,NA,CASSYPLDSTDTQYF,TGTGCCAGCAGTTACCCCCTCGACAGCACAGATACGCAGTATTTT
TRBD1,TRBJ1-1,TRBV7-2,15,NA,CASSQLTGVNTEAFF,TGTGCCAGCAGCCAACTAACAGGGGTGAACACTGAAGCTTTCTTT
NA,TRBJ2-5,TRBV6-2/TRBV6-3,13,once,CASSGGTRGTQYF,TGTGCCAGCAGTGGTGGGACTCGTGGGACCCAGTACTTC
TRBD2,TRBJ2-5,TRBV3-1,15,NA,CASSPRTSGQETQYF,TGTGCCAGCAGCCCCCGGACTAGCGGCCAAGAGACCCAGTACTTC
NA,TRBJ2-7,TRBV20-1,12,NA,CSATSEFYEQYF,TGCAGTGCGACCTCCGAGTTTTACGAGCAGTACTTC
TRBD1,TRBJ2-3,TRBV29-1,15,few,CSVAFFDRAEDTQYF,TGCAGCGTTGCATTTTTTGACAGGGCGGAGGATACGCAGTATTTT
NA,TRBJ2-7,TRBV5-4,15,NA,CASSSATGSTYEQYF,TGTGCCAGCAGTTCTGCTACAGGGAGTACCTACGAGCAGTACTTC
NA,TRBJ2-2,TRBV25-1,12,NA,CASRVVTGELFF,TGTGCCAGCAGAGTGGTCACCGGGGAGCTGTTTTTT
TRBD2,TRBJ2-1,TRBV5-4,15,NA,CASSPPGGRGNEQFF,TGTGCCAGCAGCCCCCCGGGGGGTCGGGGCAATGAGCAGTTCTTC